Sequencing of this T cell receptor beta chain was carried out in a study of blood T cell repertoires in COVID-19. This clone was seen a few times. In the original workflow: By means of reference gene primer amplification, nucleated cell counts were estimated. Using immunoSEQ multiplex PCR, the repertoire was profiled, and TCRdb retains in-frame clones only, with some absent. V and J calls and clone size are those listed in that table; D and trimming were worked out from the DNA. The sample lists around 200,000 clones; 83% were seen once. This CDR3 comprises 14 residues. With 11 bases clipped from V and 3 bases from J, the junction kept 10 bases outside the gene matches. CDR1 MNHNY and CDR2 SVGAGI come from the germline V gene (reference sequence).

This clonotype originated in a man aged 45-65 years with active or convalescent COVID-19. The sample was peripheral blood. The chain links TRBV6-6 to TRBJ2-1; 7 positions agree with TRBD2. The CDR3 DNA reads as TGTGCCTCTTGGGGTAGCGGGTTCTACAATGAGCAGTTCTTC. Protein sequence: CASWGSGFYNEQFF.